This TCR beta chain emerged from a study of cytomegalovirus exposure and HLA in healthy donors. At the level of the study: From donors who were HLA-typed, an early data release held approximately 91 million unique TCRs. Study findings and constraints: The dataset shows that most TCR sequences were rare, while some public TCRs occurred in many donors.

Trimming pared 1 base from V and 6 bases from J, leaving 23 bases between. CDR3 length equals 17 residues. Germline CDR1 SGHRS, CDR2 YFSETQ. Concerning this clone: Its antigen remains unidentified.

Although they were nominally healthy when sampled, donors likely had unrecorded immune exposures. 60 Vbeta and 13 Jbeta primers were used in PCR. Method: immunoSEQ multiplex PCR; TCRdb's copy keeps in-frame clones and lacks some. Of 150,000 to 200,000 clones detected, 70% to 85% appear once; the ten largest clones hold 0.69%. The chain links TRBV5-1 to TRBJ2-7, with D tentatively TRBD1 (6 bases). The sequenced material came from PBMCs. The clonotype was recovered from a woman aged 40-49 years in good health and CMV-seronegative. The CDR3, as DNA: TGCGCCAGCAGCTTGTTTCCCGACAGGAAGTCGTTCCGCGAGCAGTACTTC. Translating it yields CASSLFPDRKSFREQYF.